This T cell receptor (beta chain) came from a study of blood T cell repertoires in COVID-19. Turning to the study itself: COVID-19 samples from acute and convalescent phases originated in the United States, Italy and Spain.

In the original analysis: Nucleated cell counts were estimated from reference gene primer amplification. The protocol was immunoSEQ multiplex PCR, while the TCRdb copy is restricted to in-frame clones and leaves out a portion. V, J and clone size were drawn from that table, and D and trimming were deduced from the DNA. This sample carries about 130,000 clones, over 60% of them seen once, and the ten largest clones take around 37%. CDR1 LNHDA and CDR2 SQIVND come from the germline V gene (reference sequence). The CDR3 loop spans 14 amino acids. V dropped 5 bases and J dropped 3; count of bases not matched to a gene: 2.

The chain carries TRBV19 and TRBJ2-1; 9 bases are shared with TRBD2. Sequencing was performed on peripheral blood. The TCR sequence derives from a man aged 40-49 years with active or convalescent COVID-19. The DNA for the CDR3 is TGTGCCAGTAGTCCTAGCGGGATCTACAATGAGCAGTTCTTC. Its translation: CASSPSGIYNEQFF.